This T cell receptor beta chain was recorded in a study of T cell changes during pregnancy in multiple sclerosis. Data came from immunoSEQ multiplex PCR; TCRdb stores just in-frame clones and leaves some out. This table holds about 100,000 clones, around 92% found once. Germline V CDR1 and CDR2: SEHNR, FQNEAQ (reference sequence). This CDR3 contains 16 residues. Trimming left V 5 bases short and J 4 bases short, with 20 bases between. V is TRBV7-9 and J is TRBJ1-2; perhaps TRBD1 as D (6 bases). This specimen consisted of peripheral blood, obtained in the third trimester of pregnancy. The receptor was derived from a female donor in good health, enrolled as a control in a pregnancy study. This chain's CDR3 is CASSLPGQGPSYGYTF. In DNA form, the CDR3 reads TGTGCCAGCAGCCTCCCCGGTCAGGGGCCTTCCTATGGCTACACCTTC.